The 29 T cell receptor beta chains below all came from one sample that was sequenced in a study of early T cells in non-severe SARS-CoV-2 infection. TCRdb passed the 5' RACE reads through MiXCR, listing each CDR3 protein once. The sample includes more than 80,000 distinct CDR3 sequences, around a sixth of them seen just once. Sequenced: whole blood. All receptors derive from an adult who was a healthcare worker with PCR-confirmed SARS-CoV-2 infection or an uninfected control (not recorded which).

The CDR3 here is CASSPPWQGRANYGYTF. In DNA, the CDR3 is TGTGCCAGCTCACCACCGTGGCAGGGACGGGCTAACTATGGCTACACCTTC. The chain is built from TRBV18 and TRBJ1-2, with TRBD1 as a possible D gene (5 bases). The CDR3 extends over 17 amino acids. V shed 0 bases and J shed 0 bases, with 14 bases lying between them. CDR1 and CDR2 (germline): KGHSH, LQKENI.

This clonotype was recorded a few times. V and J are TRBV20-1 and TRBJ1-2; no clear D gene. Germline V lookup: CDR1 DFQATT, CDR2 SNEGSKA (reference sequence). The length of the CDR3 is 15 residues. Trimming took 0 bases from V and 6 from J, leaving 17 bases between them. The CDR3 DNA reads as TGCAGTGCTAGAGATTTTGGCAGAATAGCAGATGGCTACACCTTC. This codes for CSARDFGRIADGYTF.

The rearrangement joins TRBV7-9 to TRBJ2-1; D ambiguous. Judging by the DNA end, TRBJ2-7 fits better; the J call may be wrong. Germline V gene data show CDR1 as SEHNR and CDR2 as FQNEAQ (reference sequence). The CDR3 has 12 amino acids. The CDR3 loop is CASSSPLTEQYF. The CDR3 coding sequence is TGTGCCAGCAGCTCGCCCCTGACAGAGCAGTACTTC.

This clonotype was seen a few times. The chain recombines TRBV4-3 with TRBJ2-3; 7 bases align to TRBD1. CDR1 LGHNA and CDR2 YSLEER come from the germline V gene. Trimming cost V 4 bases and J 1 base; bases outside gene matches: 17. This CDR3 is 19 amino acids long. This CDR3 is CASSLIDRDQQHRTDTQYF. In nucleotides, the CDR3 is TGCGCCAGCAGCCTCATCGACAGGGATCAACAACACCGCACAGATACGCAGTATTTT.

This chain uses TRBV11-2 with TRBJ2-1; 11 bases map to TRBD2. The CDR3 has 18 residues. Germline V gives CDR1 SGHAT, CDR2 FQNNGV. Unmatched junction bases numbered 12, after V lost 4 bases and J lost 4 bases. CDR3 in DNA: TGTGCCAGCAGCTCCGGAATCTTCCTAGCGGGAGGATACAATGAGCAGTTCTTC. This codes for CASSSGIFLAGGYNEQFF.

CDR3 DNA: TGTGCCAGCAGCTTCAACAGGGTCCATGAGCAGTTCTTC. It specifies CASSFNRVHEQFF. V gene TRBV28 combines with J gene TRBJ2-1; D is possibly TRBD1 (6 bases). V lost 6 bases and J 8 bases, leaving 14 bases between the germline ends. Germline V lookup: CDR1 MDHEN, CDR2 SYDVKM. The length of the CDR3 is 13 residues.

This clonotype was recorded a few times. J is TRBJ2-2 and V is TRBV7-9, with D unresolved. The CDR3 loop spans 14 amino acids. Germline assignment: CDR1 SEHNR and CDR2 FQNEAQ (reference sequence). Between the trimmed V and J ends, which lost 1 base and 5 bases, there was a span of 8 bases. CDR3 bases: TGTGCCAGCAGCTTAGGCTCTGATACCGGGGAGCTGTTTTTT. It translates to CASSLGSDTGELFF.

CDR3 amino acids: CASRASPAPLHF. CDR3 DNA sequence: TGTGCCAGTAGGGCATCTCCAGCACCCCTCCACTTT. The chain couples TRBV19 to TRBJ1-6; D not certain. Trimming pared 6 bases from V and 11 bases from J, leaving 11 bases between. The CDR3 spans 12 residues. The germline CDR1 and CDR2 sequences are LNHDA and SQIVND (reference sequence).

This clonotype was counted between two and nine times. The chain is built from TRBV12-3 or TRBV12-4 and TRBJ1-6; TRBD1 is a possible D gene (5 bases). The CDR3 has 14 residues. V lost 3 bases and J lost 10, with 13 bases in between. The CDR3 DNA reads as TGTGCCAGCAGTTTCTCCACGGGGCGATCACCCCTCCACTTT. Amino acids: CASSFSTGRSPLHF.

The chain recombines TRBV7-9 with TRBJ1-2, with TRBD1 as a possible D gene (5 bases). CDR3 length: 15 amino acids. V was pared by 4 bases and J by 4 bases, with 16 bases between. Germline V gives CDR1 SEHNR, CDR2 FQNEAQ (reference sequence). CDR3 loop: CASSSPETELYGYTF. The CDR3 DNA reads as TGTGCCAGCAGCTCCCCCGAGACAGAGCTCTATGGCTACACCTTC.

In this sample, this clonotype turned up a few times. The rearrangement links TRBV7-2 to TRBJ1-5, with 10 nucleotides matching TRBD1. Germline V gene data show CDR1 as SGHTA and CDR2 as FQGNSA. This CDR3 region has 14 residues. Losses at the gene ends were 6 bases for V and 7 bases for J; bases not matched to a gene: 6. Here the CDR3 reads CASRTGGEGQPQHF. The CDR3 bases are TGTGCCAGCAGGACAGGGGGCGAGGGACAGCCCCAGCATTTT.

This CDR3 reads CASTMWGPSSYEQYF. CDR3 bases: TGTGCCAGCACCATGTGGGGGCCTAGCTCCTACGAGCAGTACTTC. The V call is TRBV6-2 or TRBV6-3, the J call TRBJ2-7; D perhaps matches TRBD1 (6 bases). V lost 7 bases to trimming and J lost 0 bases, with 16 bases between them. Germline assignment: CDR1 MNHEY and CDR2 SVGEGT. The CDR3 has 15 residues.

The chain links TRBV7-2 to TRBJ2-1, with 14 positions matching TRBD2. The V segment lost 5 bases and the J segment 8 bases; nucleotides outside the gene matches: 5. CDR3 length: 15 residues. Germline V gives CDR1 SGHTA, CDR2 FQGNSA. CDR3 region: CASSRGTSGGHEQFF. The CDR3 DNA reads as TGTGCCAGCAGCAGAGGGACTAGCGGGGGCCATGAGCAGTTCTTC.

V is TRBV7-2 and J is TRBJ2-3; 12 bases are a match to TRBD1. Trimming cost V 5 bases and J 2 bases; bases outside gene matches: 14. CDR3 size: 19 residues. The germline CDR1 and CDR2 sequences are SGHTA and FQGNSA. CDR3 residues: CASSNRPGQGARYTDTQYF. The CDR3 bases are TGTGCCAGCAGCAATCGCCCGGGACAGGGGGCTAGATACACAGATACGCAGTATTTT.

Ten or more counts support this clonotype. The rearrangement uses TRBV28 and TRBJ2-2; unclear D gene. Germline V gene data show CDR1 as MDHEN and CDR2 as SYDVKM. With 7 bases removed from V and 4 bases from J, the gap between germline ends came to 22 bases. This CDR3 is 17 amino acids long. CDR3 coding DNA: TGTGCCAGCACCCCCGTATCCGAGACATGGGTCACCGGGGAGCTGTTTTTT. Translating gives CASTPVSETWVTGELFF.

V and J are TRBV28 and TRBJ2-1; the D is unclear. The CDR3 has 13 residues. Trimming cost V 6 bases and J 8 bases, with 14 bases left between them. CDR1 is MDHEN, CDR2 SYDVKM, per germline. The CDR3 here is CASSLDLRDEQFF. The CDR3 bases are TGTGCCAGCAGCCTAGACCTTCGGGATGAGCAGTTCTTC.

The chain couples TRBV7-2 to TRBJ2-5; 8 nucleotides match TRBD2. Trimming at V came to 4 bases and at J to 3 bases, leaving 10 bases not matched to a gene. The length of the CDR3 is 16 residues. Germline-derived CDR1 and CDR2 are SGHTA and FQGNSA. The CDR3 reads CASSSSPGGAEETQYF. CDR3 DNA: TGTGCCAGCAGCTCGAGCCCCGGGGGGGCCGAAGAGACCCAGTACTTC. Variable domain in full (rest from reference TRBV7-2 and TRBJ2-5): GAGVSQSPSNKVTEKGKDVELRCDPISGHTALYWYRQSLGQGLEFLIYFQGNSAPDKSGLPSDRFSAERTGGSVSTLTIQRTQQEDSAVYLCASSSSPGGAEETQYFGPGTRLLVL.

Ten or more counts support this clonotype. This chain links TRBV6-5 with TRBJ1-6, with TRBD1 matching 9 bases. The CDR3 contains 18 residues. The V gene end was trimmed by 0 bases and the J gene end by 0 bases; junction bases not matched to a gene: 3. CDR1 and CDR2 from the germline V gene are MNHEY and SVGAGI. In nucleotides, the CDR3 is TGTGCCAGCAGTTACTCCGGACAGGGGAGCTCCTATAATTCACCCCTCCACTTT. Residues: CASSYSGQGSSYNSPLHF.

The chain is built from TRBV7-9 and TRBJ1-1; D unresolved. This CDR3 region has 14 residues. Looked up from germline, CDR1 is SEHNR and CDR2 is FQNEAQ (reference sequence). V was cut by 5 bases and J by 1 base, with 11 bases left in between. The CDR3 bases are TGTGCCAGCAGCCTCCTCGGGAGGAACACTGAAGCTTTCTTT. It codes for CASSLLGRNTEAFF. The complete variable domain, with remaining parts taken from reference TRBV7-9 and TRBJ1-1, reads DTGVSQNPRHKITKRGQNVTFRCDPISEHNRLYWYRQTLGQGPEFLTYFQNEAQLEKSRLLSDRFSAERPKGSFSTLEIQRTEQGDSAMYLCASSLLGRNTEAFFGQGTRLTVV.

Turning to this clonotype: Here the CDR3 omits its conserved ending phenylalanine or tryptophan, so a read error is the likely source. The limits of the CDR3 on the DNA are not certain, so only TCRdb's listed CDR3 is given. The gene calls are TRBV5-5 and TRBJ2-1. Per germline, CDR1 SGHKS and CDR2 YYEKEE (reference sequence). The CDR3 has 9 residues if both end residues are counted. CDR3: CASGRRYPA.

The chain uses TRBV29-1 and TRBJ2-1, with 7 bases that match TRBD2. Germline V gives CDR1 SQVTM, CDR2 ANQGSEA. This CDR3 is built from 11 residues. The trim removed 6 bases at V and 10 bases at J, leaving 6 bases unmatched. The CDR3 region has the DNA TGCAGCGTGAGGACTAGTCGAGAGCAGTTCTTC. Residues: CSVRTSREQFF.

This clonotype occurred a few times. The chain recombines TRBV2 with TRBJ2-3, with TRBD2 matching over 12 bases. The CDR3 covers 16 residues. Germline V gene data show CDR1 as SNHLY and CDR2 as FYNNEI. J lost 4 bases, V lost 5 bases, and 7 bases had no gene match. The DNA of the CDR3 is TGTGCCAGCAGTTCCGGGACTAGCGGGTCGGCAGATACGCAGTATTTT. As protein: CASSSGTSGSADTQYF.

The genes are TRBV29-1 and TRBJ2-3; D is possibly TRBD1 (6 bases). Trimming cost V 0 bases and J 3 bases, with 10 bases left between them. Germline values: CDR1 SQVTM, CDR2 ANQGSEA. The CDR3 covers 14 residues. Here the CDR3 DNA reads TGCAGCGTTGAAGACAGGGACAATACAGATACGCAGTATTTT. Its translation is CSVEDRDNTDTQYF.

This clonotype was seen only a few times. This rearrangement joins TRBV24-1 to TRBJ2-3; TRBD1 might be the D (5 bases). Germline V lookup: CDR1 KGHDR, CDR2 SFDVKD. V was cut by 5 bases and J by 3 bases, with 14 bases left in between. This CDR3 is 15 amino acids long. The CDR3 region is CATSAGQEGTDTQYF. The CDR3 DNA follows: TGTGCCACCAGTGCCGGACAAGAAGGGACAGATACGCAGTATTTT.

This chain uses TRBV20-1 with TRBJ1-2; 7 bases are shared with TRBD1. CDR3 length: 14 amino acids. Germline assignment: CDR1 DFQATT and CDR2 SNEGSKA (reference sequence). The V and J ends lost 4 bases and 5 bases, in that order; junction bases with no gene match: 10. The CDR3 protein is CSATTQGIGYGYTF. The CDR3 DNA sequence: TGCAGTGCTACCACACAGGGGATTGGGTATGGCTACACCTTC.

V gene TRBV28 combines with J gene TRBJ2-7; TRBD2 matches 8 bases. CDR1 is MDHEN and CDR2 is SYDVKM in the germline V gene. The CDR3 contains 15 residues. With 7 bases clipped from V and 0 bases from J, the junction kept 8 bases outside the gene matches. DNA for the CDR3: TGTGCCAGCAATAAATCCGGGACTAGCTCCTACGAGCAGTACTTC. Translated, it gives CASNKSGTSSYEQYF.

V usage is TRBV29-1 and J usage is TRBJ2-7; 10 nucleotides agree with TRBD1. With 4 bases clipped from V and 3 bases from J, the junction kept 9 bases outside the gene matches. This CDR3 spans 15 amino acids. Germline CDR1 reads SQVTM; CDR2 reads ANQGSEA. The CDR3 reads CSVVRQGARNYEQYF. In nucleotides, the CDR3 is TGCAGCGTTGTAAGACAGGGGGCTAGAAACTACGAGCAGTACTTC.

This clonotype appeared a few times. The V call is TRBV24-1, the J call TRBJ2-5, with unresolved D. The CDR3 covers 17 residues. Germline CDR1 reads KGHDR; CDR2 reads SFDVKD. Trimming cost V 7 bases and J 5 bases, with 25 bases left between them. The CDR3 DNA follows: TGTGCCACCAGCACTAACCGGGCGACCGGCGAGAGGGAGACCCAGTACTTC. The encoded protein is CATSTNRATGERETQYF.

There are many counts of this clonotype. The chain couples TRBV4-3 to TRBJ2-1; 11 nucleotides line up with TRBD2. Germline V lookup: CDR1 LGHNA, CDR2 YSLEER. Trimming at V came to 1 base and at J to 2 bases, leaving 1 base not matched to a gene. This CDR3 comprises 16 residues. CDR3 protein: CASSQVAGGPYNEQFF. As DNA, the CDR3 is TGCGCCAGCAGCCAAGTAGCGGGAGGGCCCTACAATGAGCAGTTCTTC.